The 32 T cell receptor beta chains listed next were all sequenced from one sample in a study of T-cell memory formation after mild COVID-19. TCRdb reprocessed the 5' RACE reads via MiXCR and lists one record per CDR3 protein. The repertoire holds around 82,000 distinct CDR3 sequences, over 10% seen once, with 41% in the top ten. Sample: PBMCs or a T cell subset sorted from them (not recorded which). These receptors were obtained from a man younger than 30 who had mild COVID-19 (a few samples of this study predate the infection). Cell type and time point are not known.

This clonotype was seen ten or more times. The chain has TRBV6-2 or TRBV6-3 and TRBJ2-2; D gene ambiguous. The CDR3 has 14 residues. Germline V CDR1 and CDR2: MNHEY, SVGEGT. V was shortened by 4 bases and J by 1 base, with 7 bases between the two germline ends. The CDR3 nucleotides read TGTGCCAGCAGTTTTGCGGAGAACACCGGGGAGCTGTTTTTT. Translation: CASSFAENTGELFF.

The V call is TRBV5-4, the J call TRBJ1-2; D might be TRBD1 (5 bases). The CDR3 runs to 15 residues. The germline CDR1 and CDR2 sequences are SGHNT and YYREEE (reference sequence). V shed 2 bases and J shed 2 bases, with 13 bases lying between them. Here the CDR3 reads CASSLVQGLNYGYTF. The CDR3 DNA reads TGTGCCAGCAGCTTAGTCCAGGGTTTAAACTATGGCTACACCTTC.

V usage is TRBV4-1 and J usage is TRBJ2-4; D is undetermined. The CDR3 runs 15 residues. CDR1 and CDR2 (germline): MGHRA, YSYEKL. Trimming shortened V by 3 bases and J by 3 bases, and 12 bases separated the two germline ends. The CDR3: CASSHGPDSKNIQYF. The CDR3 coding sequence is TGCGCCAGCAGCCATGGGCCTGATAGCAAAAACATTCAGTACTTC.

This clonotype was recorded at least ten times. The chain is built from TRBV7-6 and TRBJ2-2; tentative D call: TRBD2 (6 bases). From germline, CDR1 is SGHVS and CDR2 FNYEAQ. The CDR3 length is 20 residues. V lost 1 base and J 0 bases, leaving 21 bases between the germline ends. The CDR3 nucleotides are TGTGCCAGCAGCTTAGAGGAGGGCCGGGCAGTCTCCGCGAACACCGGGGAGCTGTTTTTT. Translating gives CASSLEEGRAVSANTGELFF.

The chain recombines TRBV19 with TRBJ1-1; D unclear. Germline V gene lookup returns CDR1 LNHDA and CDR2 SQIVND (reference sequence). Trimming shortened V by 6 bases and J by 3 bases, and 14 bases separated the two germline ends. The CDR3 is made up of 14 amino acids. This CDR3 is CASRDLPGDTEAFF. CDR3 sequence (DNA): TGTGCCAGTAGGGACCTACCGGGTGACACTGAAGCTTTCTTT.

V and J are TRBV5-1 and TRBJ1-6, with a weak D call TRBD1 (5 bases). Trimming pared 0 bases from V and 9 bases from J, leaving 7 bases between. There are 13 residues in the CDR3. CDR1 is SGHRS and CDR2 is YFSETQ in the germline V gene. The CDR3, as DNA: TGCGCCAGCAGCTTGGGCAGGGTTTCACCCCTCCACTTT. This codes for CASSLGRVSPLHF. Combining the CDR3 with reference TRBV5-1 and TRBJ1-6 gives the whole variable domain KAGVTQTPRYLIKTRGQQVTLSCSPISGHRSVSWYQQTPGQGLQFLFEYFSETQRNKGNFPGRFSGRQFSNSRSEMNVSTLELGDSALYLCASSLGRVSPLHFGNGTRLTVT.

This CDR3 is CASRPPGGDNEQFF. In DNA form, the CDR3 reads TGTGCCAGCAGACCGCCCGGGGGGGACAATGAGCAGTTCTTC. V gene TRBV12-3 or TRBV12-4 combines with J gene TRBJ2-1; 8 nucleotides align to TRBD2. There are 14 residues in the CDR3. V was pared by 6 bases and J by 5 bases, with 6 bases of the junction left unmatched.

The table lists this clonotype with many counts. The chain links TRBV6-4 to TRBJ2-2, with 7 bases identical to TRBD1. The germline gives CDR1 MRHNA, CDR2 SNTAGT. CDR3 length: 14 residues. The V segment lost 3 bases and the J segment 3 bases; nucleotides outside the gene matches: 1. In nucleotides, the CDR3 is TGTGCCAGCAGTGATGGGACAGACACCGGGGAGCTGTTTTTT. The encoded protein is CASSDGTDTGELFF.

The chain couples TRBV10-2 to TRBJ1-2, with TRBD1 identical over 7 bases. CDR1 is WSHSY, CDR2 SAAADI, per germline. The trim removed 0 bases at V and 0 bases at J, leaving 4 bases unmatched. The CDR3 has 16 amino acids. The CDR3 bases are TGCGCCAGCAGTGAGTCTTCGACAGGGCCTAACTATGGCTACACCTTC. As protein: CASSESSTGPNYGYTF.

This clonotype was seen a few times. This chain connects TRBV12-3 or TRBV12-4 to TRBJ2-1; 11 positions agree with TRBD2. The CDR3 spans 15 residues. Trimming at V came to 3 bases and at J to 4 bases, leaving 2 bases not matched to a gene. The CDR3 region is CASSLPSGGYNEQFF. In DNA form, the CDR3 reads TGTGCCAGCAGTTTGCCTAGCGGGGGGTACAATGAGCAGTTCTTC.

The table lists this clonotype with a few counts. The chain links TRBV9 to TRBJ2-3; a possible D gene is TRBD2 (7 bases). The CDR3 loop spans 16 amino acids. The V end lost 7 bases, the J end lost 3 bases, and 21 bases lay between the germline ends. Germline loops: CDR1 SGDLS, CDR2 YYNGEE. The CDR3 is CASSPEGGEWTDTQYF. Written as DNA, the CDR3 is TGTGCCAGCTCTCCGGAGGGGGGGGAGTGGACAGATACGCAGTATTTT.

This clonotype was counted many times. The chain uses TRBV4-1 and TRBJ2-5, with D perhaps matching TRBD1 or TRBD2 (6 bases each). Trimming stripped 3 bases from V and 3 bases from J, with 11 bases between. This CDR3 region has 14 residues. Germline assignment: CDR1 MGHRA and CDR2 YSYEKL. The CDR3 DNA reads TGCGCCAGCAGCCATGGGGGGCAGGAAGAGACCCAGTACTTC. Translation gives CASSHGGQEETQYF.

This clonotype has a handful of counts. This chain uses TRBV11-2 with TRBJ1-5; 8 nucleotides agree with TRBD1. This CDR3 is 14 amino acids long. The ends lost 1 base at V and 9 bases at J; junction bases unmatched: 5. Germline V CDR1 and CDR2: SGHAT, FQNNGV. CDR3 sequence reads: CASSLAGGNGPQHF. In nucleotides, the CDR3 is TGTGCCAGCAGCTTAGCAGGGGGCAACGGGCCCCAGCATTTT.

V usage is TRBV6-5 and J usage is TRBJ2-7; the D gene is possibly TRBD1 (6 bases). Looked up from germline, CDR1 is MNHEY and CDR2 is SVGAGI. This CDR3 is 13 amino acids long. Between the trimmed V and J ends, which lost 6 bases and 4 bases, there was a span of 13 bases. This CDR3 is CASSRMQGYEQYV. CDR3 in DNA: TGTGCCAGCAGCCGCATGCAGGGGTACGAGCAGTACGTC.

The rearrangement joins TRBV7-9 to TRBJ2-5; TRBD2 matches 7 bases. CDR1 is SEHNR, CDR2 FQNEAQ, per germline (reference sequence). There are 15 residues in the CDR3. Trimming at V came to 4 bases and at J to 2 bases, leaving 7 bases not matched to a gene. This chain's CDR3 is CASSYPRGIQETQYF. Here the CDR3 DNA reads TGTGCCAGCAGCTACCCGCGGGGGATTCAAGAGACCCAGTACTTC. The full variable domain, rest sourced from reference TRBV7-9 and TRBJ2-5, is DTGVSQNPRHKITKRGQNVTFRCDPISEHNRLYWYRQTLGQGPEFLTYFQNEAQLEKSRLLSDRFSAERPKGSFSTLEIQRTEQGDSAMYLCASSYPRGIQETQYFGPGTRLLVL.

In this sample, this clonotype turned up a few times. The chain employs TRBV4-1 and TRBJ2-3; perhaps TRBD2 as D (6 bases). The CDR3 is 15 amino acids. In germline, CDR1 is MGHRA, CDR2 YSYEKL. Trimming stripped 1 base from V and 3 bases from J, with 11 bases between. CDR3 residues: CASSQGQGGTDTQYF. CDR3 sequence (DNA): TGCGCCAGCAGCCAAGGTCAGGGAGGAACAGATACGCAGTATTTT.

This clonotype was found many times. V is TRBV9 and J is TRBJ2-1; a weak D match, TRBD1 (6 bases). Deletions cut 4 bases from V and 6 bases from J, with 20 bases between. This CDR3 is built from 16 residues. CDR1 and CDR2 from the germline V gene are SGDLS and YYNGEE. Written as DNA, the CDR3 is TGTGCCAGCAGCCTTTACAGGGATGAGTTGGTCAATGAGCAGTTCTTC. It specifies CASSLYRDELVNEQFF.

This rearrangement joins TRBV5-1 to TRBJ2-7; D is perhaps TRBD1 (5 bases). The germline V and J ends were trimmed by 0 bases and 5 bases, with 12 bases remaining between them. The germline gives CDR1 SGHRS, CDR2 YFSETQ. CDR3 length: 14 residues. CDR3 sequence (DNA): TGCGCCAGCAGCTTGGACCAGGGCTCAAACGAGCAGTACTTC. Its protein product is CASSLDQGSNEQYF. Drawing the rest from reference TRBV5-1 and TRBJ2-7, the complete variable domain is KAGVTQTPRYLIKTRGQQVTLSCSPISGHRSVSWYQQTPGQGLQFLFEYFSETQRNKGNFPGRFSGRQFSNSRSEMNVSTLELGDSALYLCASSLDQGSNEQYFGPGTRLTVT.

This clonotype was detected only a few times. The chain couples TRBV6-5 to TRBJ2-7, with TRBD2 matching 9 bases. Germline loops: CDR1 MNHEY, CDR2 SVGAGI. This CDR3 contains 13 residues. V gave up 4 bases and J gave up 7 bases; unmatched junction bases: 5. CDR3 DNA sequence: TGTGCCAGCAGTTTAATAGCGGGGGAAGAGCAGTACGTC. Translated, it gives CASSLIAGEEQYV.

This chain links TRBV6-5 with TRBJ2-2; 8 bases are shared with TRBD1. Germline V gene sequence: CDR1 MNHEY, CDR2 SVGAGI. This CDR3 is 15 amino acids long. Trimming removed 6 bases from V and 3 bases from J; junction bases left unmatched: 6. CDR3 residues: CASRPQGADTGELFF. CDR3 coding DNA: TGTGCCAGCAGGCCTCAGGGGGCAGACACCGGGGAGCTGTTTTTT.

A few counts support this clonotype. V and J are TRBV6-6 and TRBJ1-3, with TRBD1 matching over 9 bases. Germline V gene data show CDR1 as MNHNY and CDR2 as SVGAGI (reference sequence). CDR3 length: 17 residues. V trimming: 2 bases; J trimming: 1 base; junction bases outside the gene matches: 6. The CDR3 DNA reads TGTGCCAGCAGTTACCCGGACAGGGGACTATCTGGAAACACCATATATTTT. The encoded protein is CASSYPDRGLSGNTIYF.

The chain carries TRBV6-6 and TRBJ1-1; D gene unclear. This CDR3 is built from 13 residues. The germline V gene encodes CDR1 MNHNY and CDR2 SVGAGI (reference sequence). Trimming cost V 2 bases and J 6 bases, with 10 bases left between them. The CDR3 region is CASSYPVGSEAFF. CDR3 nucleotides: TGTGCCAGCAGTTACCCGGTCGGCTCTGAAGCTTTCTTT.

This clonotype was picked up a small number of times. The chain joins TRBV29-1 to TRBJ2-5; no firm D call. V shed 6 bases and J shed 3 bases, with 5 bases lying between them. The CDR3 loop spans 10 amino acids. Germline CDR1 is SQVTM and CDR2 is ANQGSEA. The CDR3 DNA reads TGCAGCGTAGACGAAGAGACCCAGTACTTC. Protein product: CSVDEETQYF.

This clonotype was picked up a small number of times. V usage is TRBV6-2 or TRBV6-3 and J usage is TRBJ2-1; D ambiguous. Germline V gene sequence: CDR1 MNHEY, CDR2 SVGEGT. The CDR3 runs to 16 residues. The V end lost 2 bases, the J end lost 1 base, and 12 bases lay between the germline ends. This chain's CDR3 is CASSYASLGSYNEQFF. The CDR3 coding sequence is TGTGCCAGCAGTTACGCCTCCCTCGGGTCCTACAATGAGCAGTTCTTC.

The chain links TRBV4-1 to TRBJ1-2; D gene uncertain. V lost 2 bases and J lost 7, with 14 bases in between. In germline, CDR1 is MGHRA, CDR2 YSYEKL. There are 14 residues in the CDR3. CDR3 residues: CASSQTRPPSGYTF. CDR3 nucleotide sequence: TGCGCCAGCAGCCAAACCCGGCCCCCGTCTGGCTACACCTTC.

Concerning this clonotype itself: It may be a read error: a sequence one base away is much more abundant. CDR3 in DNA: TGCGCCAGATGCAAGGCAGGAGATCAGCCCCAGCATTTT. This translates into CARCKAGDQPQHF. V gene TRBV10-2 combines with J gene TRBJ1-5; no clear D gene. The CDR3 consists of 13 residues. Trimming stripped 9 bases from V and 5 bases from J, with 14 bases between. Germline V CDR1 and CDR2: WSHSY, SAAADI.

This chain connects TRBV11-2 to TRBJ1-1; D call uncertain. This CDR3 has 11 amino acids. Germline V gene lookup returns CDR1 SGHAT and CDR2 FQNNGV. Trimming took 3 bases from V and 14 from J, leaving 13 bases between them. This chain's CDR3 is CASSFAGEEFF. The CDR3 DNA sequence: TGTGCCAGCAGCTTTGCAGGAGAGGAGTTCTTT.

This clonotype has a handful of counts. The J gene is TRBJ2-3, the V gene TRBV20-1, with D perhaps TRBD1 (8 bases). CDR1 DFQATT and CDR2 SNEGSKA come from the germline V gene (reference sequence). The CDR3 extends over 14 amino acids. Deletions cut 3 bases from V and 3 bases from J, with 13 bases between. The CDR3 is CSARDREGTDTQYF. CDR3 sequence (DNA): TGCAGTGCTAGGGACAGGGAGGGAACAGATACGCAGTATTTT.

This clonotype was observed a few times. The CDR3 reads CASSQSSKSRNQPQHF. In DNA, the CDR3 is TGTGCCAGCAGCCAAAGTTCGAAGTCCCGCAATCAGCCCCAGCATTTT. The V call is TRBV3-1, the J call TRBJ1-5; the D is unclear. Germline CDR1 LGHDT, CDR2 YNNKEL (reference sequence). Between the trimmed V and J ends, which lost 2 bases and 2 bases, there was a span of 13 bases. The CDR3 loop spans 16 amino acids. The entire variable domain, with the rest obtained from reference TRBV3-1 and TRBJ1-5, is as follows: DTAVSQTPKYLVTQMGNDKSIKCEQNLGHDTMYWYKQDSKKFLKIMFSYNNKELIINETVPNRFSPKSPDKAHLNLHINSLELGDSAVYFCASSQSSKSRNQPQHFGDGTRLSIL.

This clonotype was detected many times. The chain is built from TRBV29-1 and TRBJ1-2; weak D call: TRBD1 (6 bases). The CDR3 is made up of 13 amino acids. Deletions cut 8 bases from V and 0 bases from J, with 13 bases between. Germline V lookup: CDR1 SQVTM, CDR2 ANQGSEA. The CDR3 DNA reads TGCAGCACTTTAGGGGACACTAACTATGGCTACACCTTC. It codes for CSTLGDTNYGYTF.

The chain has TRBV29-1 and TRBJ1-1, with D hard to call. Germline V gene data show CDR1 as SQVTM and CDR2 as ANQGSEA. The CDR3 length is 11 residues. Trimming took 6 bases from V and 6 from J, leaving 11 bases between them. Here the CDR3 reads CSVRLGSEAFF. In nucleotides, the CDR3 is TGCAGCGTGAGACTTGGATCTGAAGCTTTCTTT.

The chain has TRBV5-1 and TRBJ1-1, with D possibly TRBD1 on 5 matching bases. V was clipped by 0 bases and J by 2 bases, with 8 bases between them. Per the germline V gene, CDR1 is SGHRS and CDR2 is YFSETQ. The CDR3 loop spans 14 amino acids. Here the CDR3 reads CASSLAGANTEAFF. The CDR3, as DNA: TGCGCCAGCAGCTTGGCCGGGGCCAACACTGAAGCTTTCTTT.